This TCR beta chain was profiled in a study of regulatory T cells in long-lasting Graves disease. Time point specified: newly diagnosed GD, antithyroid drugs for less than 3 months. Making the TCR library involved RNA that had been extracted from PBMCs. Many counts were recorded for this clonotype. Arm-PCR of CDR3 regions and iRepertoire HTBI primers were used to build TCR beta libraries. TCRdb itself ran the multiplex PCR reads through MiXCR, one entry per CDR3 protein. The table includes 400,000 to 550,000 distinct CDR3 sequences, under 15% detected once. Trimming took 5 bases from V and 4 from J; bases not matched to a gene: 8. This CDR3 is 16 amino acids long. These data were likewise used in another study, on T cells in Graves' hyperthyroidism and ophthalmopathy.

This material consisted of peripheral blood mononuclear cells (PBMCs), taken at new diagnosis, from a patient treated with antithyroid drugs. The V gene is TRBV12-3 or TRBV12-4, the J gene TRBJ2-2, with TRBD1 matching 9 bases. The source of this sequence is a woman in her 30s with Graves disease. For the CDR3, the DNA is TGTGCCAGCAGTACCGGGACAGGGCTGAGCACCGGGGAGCTGTTTTTT. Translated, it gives CASSTGTGLSTGELFF.